This is a list of T cell receptor beta chains from one sample in a study of T cell changes during pregnancy in multiple sclerosis. Clones were sequenced by immunoSEQ multiplex PCR, and TCRdb holds only the in-frame ones, with some missing. The sample carries 70,000 to 95,000 clones, 93% recorded once. The sequencing here drew on peripheral blood, taken in the second trimester of pregnancy. The origin of the receptors is a female donor with multiple sclerosis, enrolled in a pregnancy study. Each CDR3 is given without its conserved first and last residue. Each record gives: V gene, CDR3 length, J gene, CDR3 protein.

v_gene: TRBV9; len: 12; j_gene: TRBJ1-4; CDR3aa: ASSVAGINEKLF
v_gene: TRBV6-6; len: 11; j_gene: TRBJ1-2; CDR3aa: ASSYGQSYGYT
v_gene: TRBV25-1; len: 15; j_gene: TRBJ2-3; CDR3aa: ASSESRSLSYTDTQY
v_gene: TRBV6-5; len: 14; j_gene: TRBJ2-1; CDR3aa: ASSYSLAGGPYEQF
v_gene: TRBV5-4; len: 16; j_gene: TRBJ2-2; CDR3aa: ASSKGLAGGSSTGELF
v_gene: TRBV4-1; len: 10; j_gene: TRBJ1-1; CDR3aa: ASTARGQGAF
v_gene: TRBV11-3; len: 13; j_gene: TRBJ2-3; CDR3aa: ASSLSGGGTDTQY
v_gene: TRBV27; len: 14; j_gene: TRBJ1-6; CDR3aa: ASSLQGVYLHSPLH
v_gene: TRBV27; len: 14; j_gene: TRBJ2-2; CDR3aa: ASSLGRQGVTGELF
v_gene: TRBV2; len: 12; j_gene: TRBJ1-3; CDR3aa: ASGGDRPGNTIY
v_gene: TRBV7-2; len: 17; j_gene: TRBJ2-7; CDR3aa: ASSRNPVSFSGSLYEQY
v_gene: TRBV5-1; len: 13; j_gene: TRBJ2-3; CDR3aa: ASSLGQGYADTQY
v_gene: TRBV23-1; len: 13; j_gene: TRBJ2-3; CDR3aa: ASIRILRVSDTQY
v_gene: TRBV10-3; len: 12; j_gene: TRBJ1-6; CDR3aa: AITLGGQNSPLH
v_gene: TRBV19; len: 10; j_gene: TRBJ2-1; CDR3aa: ASSATANEQF
v_gene: TRBV5-4; len: 12; j_gene: TRBJ1-6; CDR3aa: ASSNRPAGSPLH
v_gene: TRBV4-2; len: 12; j_gene: TRBJ1-1; CDR3aa: ASSRVTGQNEAF
v_gene: TRBV29-1; len: 12; j_gene: TRBJ2-1; CDR3aa: SVEGASGYNEQF
v_gene: TRBV27; len: 13; j_gene: TRBJ2-7; CDR3aa: ASSGTSGGAEEQY
v_gene: TRBV2; len: 15; j_gene: TRBJ1-1; CDR3aa: ASSGNRELGMNTEAF
v_gene: TRBV10-3; len: 13; j_gene: TRBJ1-6; CDR3aa: AISEDRVGNSPLH
v_gene: TRBV4-1; len: 15; j_gene: TRBJ2-7; CDR3aa: ASSQPWGQGSPAEQY
v_gene: TRBV4-1; len: 11; j_gene: TRBJ2-3; CDR3aa: ASSQDLLDTQY
v_gene: TRBV10-3; len: 13; j_gene: TRBJ1-1; CDR3aa: AISENQGVNTEAF
v_gene: TRBV27; len: 11; j_gene: TRBJ2-7; CDR3aa: ASSPGTGLEQY
v_gene: TRBV2; len: 11; j_gene: TRBJ2-5; CDR3aa: ASSEGTRGTQY
v_gene: TRBV5-4; len: 12; j_gene: TRBJ2-5; CDR3aa: ASSPTGGAETQY
v_gene: TRBV10-2; len: 11; j_gene: TRBJ2-1; CDR3aa: ASVGTTYNEQF
v_gene: TRBV11-2; len: 14; j_gene: TRBJ1-4; CDR3aa: ASSLFAGALNEKLF
v_gene: TRBV30; len: 11; j_gene: TRBJ2-5; CDR3aa: AWSFQGLETQY
v_gene: TRBV6-1; len: 11; j_gene: TRBJ1-1; CDR3aa: ASSQTTNTEAF
v_gene: TRBV19; len: 15; j_gene: TRBJ2-1; CDR3aa: ASSISPQGLAHNEQF
v_gene: TRBV19; len: 12; j_gene: TRBJ1-5; CDR3aa: ASSMDRGDQPQH
v_gene: TRBV19; len: 13; j_gene: TRBJ2-7; CDR3aa: ASSIVGTESYEQY
v_gene: TRBV9; len: 13; j_gene: TRBJ2-7; CDR3aa: ASSVAGLGFYEQY
v_gene: TRBV19; len: 12; j_gene: TRBJ2-1; CDR3aa: ATGLAGAYNEQF
v_gene: TRBV11-2; len: 14; j_gene: TRBJ1-2; CDR3aa: ASSLDLGQGPYGYT
v_gene: TRBV30; len: 9; j_gene: TRBJ2-7; CDR3aa: AWTSSYEQY
v_gene: TRBV5-6; len: 11; j_gene: TRBJ2-5; CDR3aa: ASSLRGGETQY
v_gene: TRBV10-3; len: 13; j_gene: TRBJ1-5; CDR3aa: AISESGGENQPQH
v_gene: TRBV5-4; len: 12; j_gene: TRBJ2-3; CDR3aa: ASSLAEGTDTQY
v_gene: TRBV13; len: 12; j_gene: TRBJ2-5; CDR3aa: ASSAGEYQETQY
v_gene: TRBV11-2; len: 15; j_gene: TRBJ1-2; CDR3aa: ASSLSQVAGGSYGYT
v_gene: TRBV5-4; len: 10; j_gene: TRBJ2-7; CDR3aa: ASSLGAQGAD
v_gene: TRBV14; len: 11; j_gene: TRBJ1-1; CDR3aa: ASSQVSVAEAF
v_gene: TRBV6-1; len: 12; j_gene: TRBJ2-7; CDR3aa: ASLRTLSSYEQY
v_gene: TRBV6-5; len: 14; j_gene: TRBJ1-2; CDR3aa: ASSYLRVGSSYGYT
v_gene: TRBV19; len: 11; j_gene: TRBJ2-3; CDR3aa: ATEDRLTDTQY
v_gene: TRBV11-2; len: 13; j_gene: TRBJ1-5; CDR3aa: ASSRSDRGNQPQH
v_gene: TRBV27; len: 13; j_gene: TRBJ2-1; CDR3aa: ASRINGGPYNEQF
v_gene: TRBV7-2; len: 12; j_gene: TRBJ2-5; CDR3aa: ASSSRDFQETQY
v_gene: TRBV5-1; len: 9; j_gene: TRBJ2-3; CDR3aa: ASSLGSAQY
v_gene: TRBV30; len: 11; j_gene: TRBJ1-5; CDR3aa: AWSADSNQPQH
v_gene: TRBV9; len: 15; j_gene: TRBJ2-1; CDR3aa: ASSVAGLAGRLGEQF